This is a list of T cell receptor beta chains from one sample in a study of control samples from healthy donors and cancer patients. Some clones are missing from TCRdb's copy, which holds only in-frame ones; the method was immunoSEQ multiplex PCR. Of 150,000 or so clones listed, about 90% were seen once; the top ten hold 4.9%. Sample: blood. All receptors derive from a woman in her 30s in good health. Each CDR3 is given with its conserved first and last residue. D genes are given only for firm matches. Not every row has a clone size; where given, it reads once, few, many or a size class.

j_gene: TRBJ1-1; d_gene: .; v_gene: TRBV6-5; abundance: once; CDR3nt: TGTGCCAGCACAGGAGGGAGGACAGCAGGAGCTTTCTTT; CDR3aa: CASTGGRTAGAFF
j_gene: TRBJ1-5; d_gene: TRBD1; v_gene: TRBV30; abundance: .; CDR3nt: TGTGCCTGGAATCCCGGGACAGGGGGCCTGCAGCCCCAGCATTTT; CDR3aa: CAWNPGTGGLQPQHF
j_gene: TRBJ2-7; d_gene: TRBD1; v_gene: TRBV24-1; abundance: few; CDR3nt: TGTGCCACCAGTGACCCGACAGGGCCCTACGAGCAGTACTTC; CDR3aa: CATSDPTGPYEQYF
j_gene: TRBJ2-5; d_gene: .; v_gene: TRBV19; abundance: .; CDR3nt: TGTGCCAGTAGTATTGGCCGCCAAGAGACCCAGTACTTC; CDR3aa: CASSIGRQETQYF
j_gene: TRBJ2-3; d_gene: .; v_gene: TRBV11-3; abundance: .; CDR3nt: TGTGCCAGCAGCTCCTTCACGGACAGCACAGATACGCAGTATTTT; CDR3aa: CASSSFTDSTDTQYF
j_gene: TRBJ1-1; d_gene: .; v_gene: TRBV10-2; abundance: .; CDR3nt: TGCGCCAGCAGTGTCTCGTCAGGGGAAGCTTTCTTT; CDR3aa: CASSVSSGEAFF
j_gene: TRBJ1-5; d_gene: .; v_gene: TRBV12-3/TRBV12-4; abundance: .; CDR3nt: TGTGCCAGCAGTTGGGGGGGAGGCCAGCCCCAGCATTTT; CDR3aa: CASSWGGGQPQHF
j_gene: TRBJ1-2; d_gene: .; v_gene: TRBV7-9; abundance: .; CDR3nt: TGTGCCAGCAGCTTAGCAGAATCGAGCTACACCTTC; CDR3aa: CASSLAESSYTF
j_gene: TRBJ2-3; d_gene: .; v_gene: TRBV6-5; abundance: .; CDR3nt: TGTGCCAGCAGTTACTCTGCTTCGGATACGCAGTATTTT; CDR3aa: CASSYSASDTQYF
j_gene: TRBJ1-2; d_gene: .; v_gene: TRBV4-2; abundance: once; CDR3nt: TGTGCCAGCAGCGAGATTGGAATCCTCTATGGCTACACCTTC; CDR3aa: CASSEIGILYGYTF
j_gene: TRBJ2-1; d_gene: TRBD1; v_gene: TRBV7-9; abundance: .; CDR3nt: TGTGCCAGCAGTGCCCCCGGGACAGGGACTGAGCAGTTCTTC; CDR3aa: CASSAPGTGTEQFF
j_gene: TRBJ2-7; d_gene: TRBD1; v_gene: TRBV5-6; abundance: .; CDR3nt: TGTGCCAGCAGCTTAGGGGGACAGGGTTCCTACGAGCAGTACTTC; CDR3aa: CASSLGGQGSYEQYF
j_gene: TRBJ1-2; d_gene: .; v_gene: TRBV19; abundance: .; CDR3nt: TGTGCCAGTAGGCCTTCGACCGGACCCTATGGCTACACCTTC; CDR3aa: CASRPSTGPYGYTF
j_gene: TRBJ2-7; d_gene: .; v_gene: TRBV2; abundance: .; CDR3nt: TGTGCCAGCACCCAGGGTCCCTTCTTC; CDR3aa: CASTQGPFF
j_gene: TRBJ2-5; d_gene: TRBD2; v_gene: TRBV7-7; abundance: .; CDR3nt: TGTGCTAGCAGCTTAGCGGGGGCGGGTCAAGAGACCCAGTACTTC; CDR3aa: CASSLAGAGQETQYF
j_gene: TRBJ2-7; d_gene: TRBD2; v_gene: TRBV27; abundance: .; CDR3nt: TGTGCCAGCAGTTTAGGGACTACCGACTACGAGCAGTACTTC; CDR3aa: CASSLGTTDYEQYF
j_gene: TRBJ2-1; d_gene: TRBD1; v_gene: TRBV2; abundance: .; CDR3nt: TGTGCCAGCGATCGGGACAGGGCCTACAATGAGCAGTTCTTC; CDR3aa: CASDRDRAYNEQFF
j_gene: TRBJ2-1; d_gene: .; v_gene: TRBV24-1; abundance: .; CDR3nt: TGTGCCACCAGTGATTTGGGCCTAGCCAGTTACAATGAGCAGTTCTTC; CDR3aa: CATSDLGLASYNEQFF
j_gene: TRBJ2-5; d_gene: TRBD2; v_gene: TRBV4-2; abundance: .; CDR3nt: TGTGCCAGCAGCAAAGCGGGGGCGGGGGGGCCGGAGGAGACCCAGTACTTC; CDR3aa: CASSKAGAGGPEETQYF
j_gene: TRBJ1-2; d_gene: .; v_gene: TRBV10-3; abundance: .; CDR3nt: TGTGCCATCAGTGTCCCACCTAACTATGGCTACACCTTC; CDR3aa: CAISVPPNYGYTF
j_gene: TRBJ2-6; d_gene: .; v_gene: TRBV6-5; abundance: .; CDR3nt: TGTGCCAGCAGTCTTAACCCTGGGGCCAACGTCCTGACTTTC; CDR3aa: CASSLNPGANVLTF
j_gene: TRBJ2-1; d_gene: .; v_gene: TRBV3-1/TRBV3-2; abundance: .; CDR3nt: TGTGCCAGCAGCCAAGATAATGATGGATACAATGAGCAGTTCTTC; CDR3aa: CASSQDNDGYNEQFF
j_gene: TRBJ2-5; d_gene: TRBD1; v_gene: TRBV5-4; abundance: .; CDR3nt: TGTGCCAGCAGCTCGGGACAGCCAACTCGGCAAGAGACCCAGTACTTC; CDR3aa: CASSSGQPTRQETQYF
j_gene: TRBJ1-2; d_gene: .; v_gene: TRBV27; abundance: few; CDR3nt: TGTGCCAGCAGTCACAGGGACATTCGAGATGGCTACACCTTC; CDR3aa: CASSHRDIRDGYTF
j_gene: TRBJ2-2; d_gene: .; v_gene: TRBV15; abundance: .; CDR3nt: TGTGCCACCAGCAGAAAAGGGCTCGTCGGGGAGCTGTTTTTT; CDR3aa: CATSRKGLVGELFF
j_gene: TRBJ1-3; d_gene: .; v_gene: TRBV4-1; abundance: .; CDR3nt: TGCGCCAGCAGCCAAGAGTGGGCGGCGAGCTCTGGAAACACCATATATTTT; CDR3aa: CASSQEWAASSGNTIYF
j_gene: TRBJ2-7; d_gene: .; v_gene: TRBV28; abundance: .; CDR3nt: TGTGCCAGCAGCCCGGGGCCCTCCTACGAGCAGTACTTC; CDR3aa: CASSPGPSYEQYF
j_gene: TRBJ1-5; d_gene: .; v_gene: TRBV5-5; abundance: .; CDR3nt: TGTGCCAGCAGTAGGACGGCTTATAGCAATCAGCCCCAGCATTTT; CDR3aa: CASSRTAYSNQPQHF
j_gene: TRBJ2-5; d_gene: .; v_gene: TRBV30; abundance: .; CDR3nt: TGTGCCTGGAGTGCCGACAACCAAGAGACCCAGTACTTC; CDR3aa: CAWSADNQETQYF
j_gene: TRBJ2-3; d_gene: TRBD2; v_gene: TRBV3-1/TRBV3-2; abundance: few; CDR3nt: TGTGCCAGCAGCCAAGGGGGAGGAGCGGGAGTATCGGATACGCAGTATTTT; CDR3aa: CASSQGGGAGVSDTQYF
j_gene: TRBJ2-1; d_gene: .; v_gene: TRBV11-2; abundance: .; CDR3nt: TGTGCCAGCAGCTTAGAGGGGGCAGGGTCGCAGTTCTTC; CDR3aa: CASSLEGAGSQFF
j_gene: TRBJ2-1; d_gene: .; v_gene: TRBV10-2; abundance: .; CDR3nt: TGCGCCAGCAGTGTGGGGGCAGAGCAGTTCTTC; CDR3aa: CASSVGAEQFF
j_gene: TRBJ2-5; d_gene: .; v_gene: TRBV5-1; abundance: .; CDR3nt: TGCGCCAGCAGCTTGTGGAGGGGGGAAGAGACCCAGTACTTC; CDR3aa: CASSLWRGEETQYF
j_gene: TRBJ2-1; d_gene: .; v_gene: TRBV7-2; abundance: few; CDR3nt: TGTGCCAGCAGCTTAGATGCGGATAACCACAATGAGCAGTTCTTC; CDR3aa: CASSLDADNHNEQFF
j_gene: TRBJ1-6; d_gene: .; v_gene: TRBV2; abundance: .; CDR3nt: TGTGCCAGCGGGGAGGTTGGGCAGGGAGCAAATTCACCCCTCCACTTT; CDR3aa: CASGEVGQGANSPLHF
j_gene: TRBJ2-3; d_gene: .; v_gene: TRBV27; abundance: once; CDR3nt: TGTGCCAGCAGTTGGAGGCGCACAGATACGCAGTATTTT; CDR3aa: CASSWRRTDTQYF
j_gene: TRBJ1-5; d_gene: .; v_gene: TRBV28; abundance: .; CDR3nt: TGTGCCAGCAGTTTCCCGGACAGGCCCCAGCATTTT; CDR3aa: CASSFPDRPQHF
j_gene: TRBJ2-7; d_gene: .; v_gene: TRBV6-4; abundance: few; CDR3nt: TGTGCCAGCAGTCCCACAGGGAATTCCCACGAGCAGTACTTC; CDR3aa: CASSPTGNSHEQYF
j_gene: TRBJ1-6; d_gene: TRBD1; v_gene: TRBV18; abundance: .; CDR3nt: TGTGCCAGCTCACCACGACAGGGGGCGAATTCACCCCTCCACTTT; CDR3aa: CASSPRQGANSPLHF
j_gene: TRBJ1-1; d_gene: .; v_gene: TRBV6-5; abundance: .; CDR3nt: TGTGCCAGCAGTTACGATTGGGGGACTGAAGCTTTCTTT; CDR3aa: CASSYDWGTEAFF
j_gene: TRBJ2-3; d_gene: .; v_gene: TRBV4-1; abundance: .; CDR3nt: TGCGCCAGCAGCCAAGGATCCACCCTAAGCACAGATACGCAGTATTTT; CDR3aa: CASSQGSTLSTDTQYF
j_gene: TRBJ2-3; d_gene: .; v_gene: TRBV3-1/TRBV3-2; abundance: .; CDR3nt: TGTGCCAGCAGCCTAATAGGAGAAGATACGCAGTATTTT; CDR3aa: CASSLIGEDTQYF
j_gene: TRBJ2-5; d_gene: .; v_gene: TRBV30; abundance: .; CDR3nt: TGTGCCTGGACCCCGGGGGGGGGACAGATACAAGAGACCCAGTACTTC; CDR3aa: CAWTPGGGQIQETQYF
j_gene: TRBJ1-5; d_gene: .; v_gene: TRBV29-1; abundance: .; CDR3nt: TGCAGCGTTCGACAAGCAGACGGGCCCCAGCATTTT; CDR3aa: CSVRQADGPQHF
j_gene: TRBJ2-1; d_gene: .; v_gene: TRBV28; abundance: .; CDR3nt: TGTGCCAGCAGCCCGATTCTCCGTCATGAGCAGTTCTTC; CDR3aa: CASSPILRHEQFF
j_gene: TRBJ1-1; d_gene: .; v_gene: TRBV7-9; abundance: .; CDR3nt: TGTGCCAGCAGCCCCACAGGCACTGAAGCTTTCTTT; CDR3aa: CASSPTGTEAFF
j_gene: TRBJ1-6; d_gene: TRBD1; v_gene: TRBV20-1; abundance: once; CDR3nt: TGCAGTGCTAGTTTGAGACAGGGCGGGTTGGGTTCACCCCTCCACTTT; CDR3aa: CSASLRQGGLGSPLHF
j_gene: TRBJ1-6; d_gene: .; v_gene: TRBV14; abundance: .; CDR3nt: TGTGCCAGCAGCCAGTCAGGGGCCTATAATTCACCCCTCCACTTT; CDR3aa: CASSQSGAYNSPLHF
j_gene: TRBJ2-5; d_gene: TRBD2; v_gene: TRBV6-2/TRBV6-3; abundance: .; CDR3nt: TGTGCCAGCAGTTCGGGCGGGGGGCCTCAAAAGACCCAGTACTTC; CDR3aa: CASSSGGGPQKTQYF
j_gene: TRBJ1-6; d_gene: TRBD1; v_gene: TRBV28; abundance: .; CDR3nt: TGTGCCAGCAGGCCGCCCAGGACAGGGATGAATTCACCCCTCCACTTT; CDR3aa: CASRPPRTGMNSPLHF
j_gene: TRBJ2-3; d_gene: .; v_gene: TRBV18; abundance: .; CDR3nt: TGTGCCAGCTCACCGCTCTTGAGGGCAGGGGGCACAGATACGCAGTATTTT; CDR3aa: CASSPLLRAGGTDTQYF
j_gene: TRBJ2-5; d_gene: .; v_gene: TRBV11-2; abundance: .; CDR3nt: TGTGCCAGCAGCTTAGCCCAGCACCAAGAGACCCAGTACTTC; CDR3aa: CASSLAQHQETQYF
j_gene: TRBJ1-6; d_gene: .; v_gene: TRBV13; abundance: once; CDR3nt: TGTGCCAGCAGCTTAGCCAGGGGAACTTCACCCCTCCACTTT; CDR3aa: CASSLARGTSPLHF